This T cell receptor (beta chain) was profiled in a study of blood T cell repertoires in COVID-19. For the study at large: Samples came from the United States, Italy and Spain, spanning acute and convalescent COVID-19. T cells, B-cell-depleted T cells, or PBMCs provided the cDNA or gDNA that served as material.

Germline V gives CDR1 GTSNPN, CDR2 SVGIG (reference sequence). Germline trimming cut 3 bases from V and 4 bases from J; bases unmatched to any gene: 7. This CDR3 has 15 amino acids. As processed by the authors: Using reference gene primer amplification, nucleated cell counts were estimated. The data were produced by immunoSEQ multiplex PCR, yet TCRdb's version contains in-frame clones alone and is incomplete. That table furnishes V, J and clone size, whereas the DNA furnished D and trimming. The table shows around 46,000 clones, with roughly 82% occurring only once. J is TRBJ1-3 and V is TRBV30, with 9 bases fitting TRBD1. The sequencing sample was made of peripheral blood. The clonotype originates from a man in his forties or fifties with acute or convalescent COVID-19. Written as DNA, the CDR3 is TGTGCCTGGAGCATTAGTGGGACAGGGGGAAACACCATATATTTT. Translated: CAWSISGTGGNTIYF.